The entry below describes one T cell receptor beta chain. This sample was included in a study of shared clonotypes between healthy human individuals. This CDR3 has 16 amino acids. Germline values: CDR1 KGHSH, CDR2 LQKENI. J was trimmed by 3 bases and V by 2 bases; bases with no gene match: 8. Profiling relied on immunoSEQ multiplex PCR, and the TCRdb table lists in-frame clones only, not all of them. This sample has hundreds of thousands of clones, with 95% to 98% found just once. Naive CD8 cells lacked CD45RO, underwent positive selection for CCR7 and left out terminally differentiated effector memory CD45RA+ cells.

The sample consisted of naive CD8+ T cells sorted from blood. The chain links TRBV18 to TRBJ2-7; 9 nucleotides agree with TRBD2. This sequence was found in a man aged 30 to 39 in good health. DNA for the CDR3: TGTGCCAGCTCACCATATCCGCGGGAGGGTAACTACGAGCAGTACTTC. It codes for CASSPYPREGNYEQYF.